This T cell receptor beta chain was captured in a study of T-cell reconstitution after alpha-beta-depleted transplantation in children (dated by TCRdb to 2016 to 2018). Background on the whole study: Using TCR repertoire profiling, the study followed T-cell immune reconstitution in a quantitative way in children after TCRalphabeta/CD19-depleted allogeneic hematopoietic cell transplantation.

The sample's treatment or condition label is to be understood as: allogeneic hematopoietic cell transplantation with graft depleted of TCRalphabeta T cells and CD19 B cells. Transplant recipients were children who received TCRalphabeta/CD19-depleted allogeneic hematopoietic cell grafts. From the cysteine through the phenylalanine, the CDR3 covers 13 amino acids. Only the CDR3 DNA is retained, 39 bases long and in frame from the first base. Reading the germline V gene (reference sequence) gives CDR1 DFQATT and CDR2 SNEGSKA. Trimming takes 0 bases from V and 2 bases from J, and the germline ends sit 7 bases apart. The protocol used for the library was PCR. Data came from an Illumina HiSeq 2500. Molecular barcoding was employed in the preparation of TCR libraries, with unique molecular identifiers being used to normalize TCRbeta repertoire quantification. TCRdb passed the public sequencing reads through fastp at Q25 and MiXCR, retaining productive beta sequences. Rows are combined by CDR3 protein, so each entry shows the most common genes and DNA. The sample table shows some 220,000 distinct CDR3 sequences, and roughly a tenth are seen once. 28% of the sample belongs to the ten largest clones.

General conclusions and limits of the study: In some patients, the high TCRbeta diversity seen at day 60 was put down to recipient T cells and intrathymic progenitors that had survived conditioning. The apparently early recovery of alphabetaT-cell counts about two months after transplant reportedly depended on only several hundred rapidly expanded clones that came from non-depleted graft cells. Over subsequent months, a decline in hyperexpanded clone frequencies was noted, and after one year, T-cell counts and TCRbeta diversity were mostly ascribed to newly produced T cells.

This clonotype was recorded many times. There is no known antigen for this receptor. One base away there is no much larger clone; base qualities are not given. The source of this sequence is a child under two years old with acute myeloid leukemia, due to receive a stem cell transplant. The input for sequencing was PBMCs, taken before TCRalphabeta/CD19-depleted stem cell transplant. This chain is built from TRBV20-1 and TRBJ2-5, with no confidently assigned D gene. The sequenced DNA: TGCAGTGCTAGAGATCCCCTGCAAGAGACCCAGTACTTC. Its protein product is CSARDPLQETQYF.